These T cell receptor beta chains were read from a single sample in a study of long-term antiretroviral therapy in people with HIV. TCRdb's table, derived via immunoSEQ multiplex PCR, lists solely in-frame clones and lacks some. Altogether 15,000 to 20,000 clones are present, around 80% being singletons, with the ten largest covering about 8%. This material consisted of unsorted PBMCs, taken 0.1 years after starting antiretroviral therapy. Every receptor here comes from a man aged 18-30 years with HIV. CDR3s include the opening cysteine and the closing phenylalanine or tryptophan. Each record gives: J gene, D gene, clone size, V gene, CDR3 protein, CDR3 DNA. D genes are given only for firm matches. Rows give clone size only sometimes, using once, few, many, or a class for an expanded clone.

>TRBJ2-1|-|once|TRBV5-6
CASSSTWEQFF
TGTGCCAGCAGCTCGACGTGGGAGCAGTTCTTC
>TRBJ2-1|-|-|TRBV27
CASNSWGRGVNEQFF
TGTGCCAGCAACTCATGGGGCAGGGGGGTCAATGAGCAGTTCTTC
>TRBJ1-6|TRBD1|-|TRBV7-2
CASSSDRGYSPLHF
TGTGCCAGCAGCTCGGACAGGGGGTATTCACCCCTCCACTTT
>TRBJ1-1|TRBD1|-|TRBV25-1
CASSEWTGVLTEAFF
TGTGCCAGCAGTGAATGGACAGGGGTGTTAACTGAAGCTTTCTTT
>TRBJ2-7|-|-|TRBV10-3
CAISDYPLRPRAYEQYF
TGTGCCATCAGTGATTATCCTCTACGCCCCAGGGCGTACGAGCAGTACTTC
>TRBJ1-4|-|-|TRBV9
CASSPQRGWDEKLFF
TGTGCCAGCAGCCCCCAACGGGGGTGGGATGAAAAACTGTTTTTT
>TRBJ1-5|TRBD1|few|TRBV7-9
CASSLSRGRSNQPQHF
TGTGCCAGCAGCTTAAGTAGGGGGCGAAGCAATCAGCCCCAGCATTTT
>TRBJ1-2|-|-|TRBV7-9
CASSLNPTHGYTF
TGTGCCAGCAGCTTAAACCCTACCCATGGCTACACCTTC
>TRBJ2-7|-|-|TRBV30
CAWSVQGDEQYF
TGTGCCTGGAGTGTACAGGGAGACGAGCAGTACTTC
>TRBJ2-2|-|-|TRBV7-3
CASSLTNTGELFF
TGTGCCAGCAGCCTCACTAACACCGGGGAGCTGTTTTTT
>TRBJ1-6|-|few|TRBV6-5
CASSAVLGSPLHF
TGTGCCAGCAGTGCGGTCTTGGGTTCACCCCTCCACTTT
>TRBJ2-7|-|-|TRBV20-1
CSAGQPYEQYF
TGCAGTGCCGGACAGCCCTACGAGCAGTACTTC
>TRBJ2-3|-|-|TRBV9
CASSAVKGTTDTQYF
TGTGCCAGCAGCGCTGTGAAGGGGACCACAGATACGCAGTATTTT
>TRBJ1-2|TRBD1|-|TRBV7-8
CASSLAPWTGGGYTF
TGTGCCAGCAGCTTAGCGCCCTGGACAGGGGGAGGCTACACCTTC
>TRBJ1-5|TRBD1|-|TRBV19
CATLGGLYSNQPQHF
TGTGCCACCCTAGGGGGCCTCTATAGCAATCAGCCCCAGCATTTT
>TRBJ2-7|-|-|TRBV7-3
CASSLSAGNEQYF
TGTGCCAGCAGCTTATCTGCAGGGAACGAGCAGTACTTC
>TRBJ1-4|TRBD1|-|TRBV7-7
CASSPGPGTGDEKLFF
TGTGCTAGCAGCCCCGGGCCCGGGACAGGGGATGAAAAACTGTTTTTT
>TRBJ1-2|TRBD1|-|TRBV7-9
CASSFGQVGPYGYTF
TGTGCCAGCAGCTTCGGACAGGTCGGACCCTATGGCTACACCTTC
>TRBJ2-3|-|-|TRBV5-6
CASQGSTDTQYF
TGTGCCAGCCAGGGAAGCACAGATACGCAGTATTTT
>TRBJ1-1|-|-|TRBV27
CASSLTGYTEAFF
TGTGCCAGCAGTTTAACTGGGTACACTGAAGCTTTCTTT
>TRBJ2-3|TRBD2|-|TRBV18
CASSPGLDLNTDTQYF
TGTGCCAGCTCCCCAGGACTAGACCTGAACACAGATACGCAGTATTTT
>TRBJ2-6|TRBD1|-|TRBV19
CASSLTGTGAGANVLTF
TGTGCCAGTAGTCTAACCGGGACAGGAGCTGGGGCCAACGTCCTGACTTTC
>TRBJ1-3|-|-|TRBV6-1
CANRDSGNTIYF
TGTGCCAACCGGGACTCTGGAAACACCATATATTTT
>TRBJ2-2|-|-|TRBV7-9
CASSPSNTGELFF
TGTGCCAGCAGCCCCTCGAACACCGGGGAGCTGTTTTTT
>TRBJ2-7|TRBD1|few|TRBV4-2
CASSQNRGYEQYF
TGTGCCAGCAGCCAAAACAGGGGCTACGAGCAGTACTTC
>TRBJ2-2|-|once|TRBV20-1
CSGAGEGELFF
TGCAGTGGGGCGGGTGAAGGGGAGCTGTTTTTT
>TRBJ2-7|TRBD2|once|TRBV9
CASSAEEVSGRTYEQYF
TGTGCCAGCAGCGCCGAGGAGGTTAGCGGGAGGACCTACGAGCAGTACTTC
>TRBJ2-7|-|few|TRBV27
CASSLGPLSDEQYF
TGTGCCAGCAGTTTGGGCCCCCTTTCTGACGAGCAGTACTTC
>TRBJ2-7|-|-|TRBV7-9
CASRSGRGAGYEQYF
TGTGCCAGCAGATCCGGTAGGGGGGCGGGGTACGAGCAGTACTTC
>TRBJ1-5|TRBD1|-|TRBV6-5
CASSYGTVGNQPQHF
TGTGCCAGCAGTTATGGGACAGTAGGAAATCAGCCCCAGCATTTT
>TRBJ2-5|TRBD2|-|TRBV2
CASSDGGGALETQYF
TGTGCCAGCAGTGATGGCGGGGGGGCCCTAGAGACCCAGTACTTC
>TRBJ2-7|TRBD2|once|TRBV4-3
CASSQDREGRYEQYF
TGCGCCAGCAGCCAAGATCGGGAGGGCCGCTACGAGCAGTACTTC
>TRBJ2-1|TRBD1|-|TRBV10-3
CAISESLTGTVNNEQFF
TGTGCCATCAGTGAGTCACTTACCGGGACAGTTAACAATGAGCAGTTCTTC
>TRBJ2-2|-|-|TRBV9
CASSVASSPRRGELFF
TGTGCCAGCAGCGTAGCTTCTAGCCCTCGCCGCGGGGAGCTGTTTTTT
>TRBJ2-3|-|-|TRBV4-3
CASSQEDGAVDTQYF
TGCGCCAGCAGCCAAGAAGACGGGGCGGTGGATACGCAGTATTTT
>TRBJ2-7|TRBD2|-|TRBV4-2
CASSQNFGGSYEQYF
TGTGCCAGCAGCCAAAATTTTGGCGGGAGCTACGAGCAGTACTTC
>TRBJ1-1|-|-|TRBV4-3
CASSQDLEAEAFF
TGCGCCAGCAGCCAAGATCTAGAGGCTGAAGCTTTCTTT
>TRBJ1-2|-|few|TRBV29-1
CSAPSLSGYTF
TGCAGCGCTCCCTCTTTGTCCGGCTACACCTTC
>TRBJ1-2|-|-|TRBV29-1
CSVEDPESRGYTF
TGCAGCGTTGAAGATCCAGAGTCGCGCGGCTACACCTTC
>TRBJ1-1|TRBD1|-|TRBV7-8
CASSRRDRGSNTEAFF
TGTGCCAGCAGCCGTAGGGACAGGGGGTCTAACACTGAAGCTTTCTTT
>TRBJ2-1|-|-|TRBV6-5
CASSSVGTGGDEQFF
TGTGCCAGCAGTTCGGTTGGCACAGGAGGCGATGAGCAGTTCTTC
>TRBJ1-1|TRBD1|-|TRBV2
CASSDRENTEAFF
TGTGCCAGCAGCGACAGGGAGAACACTGAAGCTTTCTTT
>TRBJ1-2|TRBD1|-|TRBV5-5
CASSWDRVGYTF
TGTGCCAGCAGCTGGGACAGGGTTGGCTACACCTTC
>TRBJ2-6|TRBD2|-|TRBV30
CAWSAGLAGTGANVLTF
TGTGCCTGGAGTGCGGGACTAGCGGGAACTGGGGCCAACGTCCTGACTTTC
>TRBJ2-6|TRBD1|few|TRBV2
CASKRGPNSGANVLTF
TGTGCCAGTAAGAGGGGGCCAAACTCTGGGGCCAACGTCCTGACTTTC
>TRBJ1-1|-|-|TRBV11-1
CASSLPQTEAFF
TGTGCCAGCAGCTTACCTCAGACTGAAGCTTTCTTT
>TRBJ1-1|TRBD1|-|TRBV25-1
CASSPRDRVNTEAFF
TGTGCCAGCAGTCCAAGGGACAGGGTGAACACTGAAGCTTTCTTT
>TRBJ2-3|-|-|TRBV9
CASKSWLTDTQYF
TGTGCCAGCAAGTCGTGGCTGACAGATACGCAGTATTTT
>TRBJ2-5|TRBD1|-|TRBV29-1
CSVARGQETQYF
TGCAGCGTTGCCAGGGGGCAGGAGACCCAGTACTTC
>TRBJ2-7|-|-|TRBV9
CASRGGVSEQYF
TGTGCCAGCAGGGGCGGGGTGAGCGAGCAGTACTTC
>TRBJ1-1|TRBD1|once|TRBV28
CASTPDRGRPEAFF
TGTGCCAGCACACCCGACAGGGGGCGGCCTGAAGCTTTCTTT
>TRBJ2-7|-|-|TRBV11-2
CASSLDLSEQYF
TGTGCCAGCAGCTTAGATCTCTCCGAGCAGTACTTC
>TRBJ2-1|-|-|TRBV13
CASRGGSYNEQFF
TGTGCCAGCAGGGGAGGCTCCTACAATGAGCAGTTCTTC
>TRBJ2-1|-|few|TRBV15
CATSSSYNEQFF
TGTGCCACCTCAAGCTCCTACAATGAGCAGTTCTTC